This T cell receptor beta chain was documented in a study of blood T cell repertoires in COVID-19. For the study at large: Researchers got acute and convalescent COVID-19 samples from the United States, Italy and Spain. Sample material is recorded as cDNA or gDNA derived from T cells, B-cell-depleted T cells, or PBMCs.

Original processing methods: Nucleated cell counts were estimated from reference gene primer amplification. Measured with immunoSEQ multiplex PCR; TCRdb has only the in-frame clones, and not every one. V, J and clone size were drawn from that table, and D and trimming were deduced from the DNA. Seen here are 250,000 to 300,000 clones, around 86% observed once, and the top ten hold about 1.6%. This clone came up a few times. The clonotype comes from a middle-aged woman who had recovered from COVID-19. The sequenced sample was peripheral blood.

The CDR3 protein is CSVDSSGRDEQFF. The CDR3 bases are TGCAGCGTTGATTCGTCCGGGAGGGATGAGCAGTTCTTC. The chain links TRBV29-1 to TRBJ2-1; TRBD2 agrees at 8 bases. This CDR3 spans 13 amino acids. The germline V gene encodes CDR1 SQVTM and CDR2 ANQGSEA. V shed 3 bases, J shed 8 bases, and the junction held 6 bases outside the gene matches.